The 12 T cell receptor beta chains below were found in one sample sequenced in a study of CD8 T cells in ankylosing spondylitis. In TCRdb, the 5' RACE reads were re-called with MiXCR into one record per CDR3 protein. The sample lists 150,000 to 200,000 distinct CDR3 sequences, 13% occurring once. The material sequenced was blood, either unsorted or a sorted T cell fraction (not recorded which). The receptor source for this set is a female donor with ankylosing spondylitis or in good health (not recorded which).

This clonotype appeared many times. The chain joins TRBV6-1 to TRBJ2-4, with 9 bases that match TRBD2. There are 13 residues in the CDR3. Per the germline V gene, CDR1 is MNHNS and CDR2 is SASEGT. Germline trimming cut 11 bases from V and 1 base from J; bases unmatched to any gene: 3. The chain's CDR3 is CAHAGGAKNIQYF. In DNA, the CDR3 is TGTGCCCATGCGGGAGGGGCCAAAAACATTCAGTACTTC.

Remarks on this clonotype: This may be a read error, as it is one base from a much larger clone. This rearrangement joins TRBV24-1 to TRBJ2-3; 11 nucleotides agree with TRBD1. The trim removed 5 bases at V and 2 bases at J, leaving 8 bases unmatched. The length of the CDR3 is 17 residues. In germline, CDR1 is KGHDR, CDR2 SFDVKD. CDR3 DNA sequence: TGTGCCACCAGTGTCTCGGACAGGGGGCCCCTCACAGATACGCAGTATTTT. Protein product: CATSVSDRGPLTDTQYF.

This clonotype was picked up many times. The chain employs TRBV12-3 or TRBV12-4 and TRBJ2-1; D is uncertain. V shed 2 bases and J shed 9 bases, with 17 bases lying between them. This CDR3 contains 15 residues. CDR3 residues: CASSLMIQSTGEQFF. The CDR3 nucleotides are TGTGCCAGCAGTTTAATGATACAGTCCACTGGTGAGCAGTTCTTC.

CDR3 protein: CASREGGGRTDTQYF. The CDR3 DNA is TGTGCCAGTAGGGAAGGTGGCGGGAGAACAGATACGCAGTATTTT. V and J are TRBV19 and TRBJ2-3; 7 bases line up with TRBD2. Germline V lookup: CDR1 LNHDA, CDR2 SQIVND (reference sequence). V lost 6 bases, J lost 3 bases, and 9 bases stayed unmatched. The CDR3 length is 15 residues.

Many counts were recorded for this clonotype. This chain uses TRBV6-2 or TRBV6-3 with TRBJ1-2; the D gene is possibly TRBD1 (6 bases). V lost 7 bases to trimming and J lost 4 bases, with 10 bases between them. Germline CDR1 and CDR2: MNHEY and SVGEGT. The CDR3 consists of 12 residues. The CDR3 sequence is CASKEGGYGYTF. The DNA for the CDR3 is TGTGCCAGCAAGGAGGGGGGCTATGGCTACACCTTC.

This clonotype has at least ten counts. This chain joins TRBV29-1 and TRBJ2-7; a weak D match, TRBD1 (6 bases). Germline V gives CDR1 SQVTM, CDR2 ANQGSEA. The length of the CDR3 is 14 residues. Trimming left V 5 bases short and J 6 bases short, with 20 bases between. Here the CDR3 DNA reads TGCAGCGTTCGTATCAGGGGTGTCTATACCGAGCAGTACTTC. Its protein product is CSVRIRGVYTEQYF.

In DNA, the CDR3 is TGTGCCAGCAGGAGGACAGGGGCGGGCACAGATACGCAGTATTTT. This encodes CASRRTGAGTDTQYF. The chain links TRBV12-3 or TRBV12-4 to TRBJ2-3; 9 bases line up with TRBD1. CDR3 length: 15 residues. Trimming took 6 bases from V and 1 from J; bases not matched to a gene: 5.

This clonotype was seen repeatedly, ten times or more. V usage is TRBV7-6 and J usage is TRBJ2-1, with D hard to call. The CDR3 totals 13 residues. The V and J ends lost 5 bases and 7 bases respectively, with 12 bases between them. Germline lookup yields CDR1 SGHVS and CDR2 FNYEAQ. This CDR3 is CASSPVEENEQFF. CDR3 coding DNA: TGTGCCAGCAGCCCCGTAGAGGAAAATGAGCAGTTCTTC.

This clonotype occurred many times. The V call is TRBV12-3 or TRBV12-4, the J call TRBJ2-3, with D unclear. The CDR3 has 13 amino acids. V gave up 0 bases and J gave up 2 bases, with 3 bases separating them. CDR3 bases: TGTGCCAGCAGTTTAGCGGACACAGATACGCAGTATTTT. Its translation is CASSLADTDTQYF.

This clonotype was seen a few times. This chain joins TRBV19 and TRBJ1-2; D unclear. Germline-derived CDR1 and CDR2 are LNHDA and SQIVND (reference sequence). This CDR3 has 12 residues. V was clipped by 7 bases and J by 3 bases, with 9 bases between them. CDR3 sequence (DNA): TGTGCCAGTAAGAACGGGCACTATGGCTACACCTTC. This codes for CASKNGHYGYTF.

This clonotype was detected many times. The chain employs TRBV7-8 and TRBJ2-7; the match to TRBD2 covers 7 bases. V was pared by 3 bases and J by 1 base, with 9 bases of the junction left unmatched. CDR3 length equals 16 residues. Germline V gene lookup returns CDR1 SGHVS and CDR2 FQNEAQ. CDR3 in DNA: TGTGCCAGCAGCTTGGGGGAGCGGGGCTTATCCTACGAGCAGTACTTC. This codes for CASSLGERGLSYEQYF. Based on the CDR3 plus reference TRBV7-8 and TRBJ2-7, the full variable domain is GAGVSQSPRYKVAKRGQDVALRCDPISGHVSLFWYQQALGQGPEFLTYFQNEAQLDKSGLPSDRFFAERPEGSVSTLKIQRTQQEDSAVYLCASSLGERGLSYEQYFGPGTRLTVT.

The V and J genes are TRBV14 and TRBJ2-6; D remains unclear. The CDR3 is 13 residues long. CDR1 SGHDN and CDR2 FVKESK come from the germline V gene. Trimming left V 1 base short and J 2 bases short, with 0 bases between. For the CDR3, the DNA is TGTGCCAGCAGCCAAGCTGGGGCCAACGTCCTGACTTTC. This sequence encodes CASSQAGANVLTF.